The clone carrying this T cell receptor beta chain came up once. Its antigen is unknown. Assay used: immunoSEQ multiplex PCR; TCRdb lists only in-frame clones, some missing. The sample lists approximately 89,000 clones; about nine tenths were seen once. This CDR3 contains 13 residues. Germline assignment: CDR1 MNHEY and CDR2 SMNVEV (reference sequence). Trimming stripped 3 bases from V and 4 bases from J, with 7 bases between. This specimen belongs to a study of T cell responses to AZD1222 COVID-19 vaccine. General study findings and limits: Sampling captured repertoires only after the peak T cell response. Spike-wide coverage was observed for vaccine-associated CD4 TCRs, with dominant responses at 160-218 and 743-854. Only a handful of people who got AZD1222 tested seropositive at baseline.

The J gene is TRBJ1-3, the V gene TRBV27, with D uncertain. The receptor was derived from an adult in good health. Sequences were derived from peripheral blood, sampled on day 0 of MenACWY control vaccination. This CDR3 reads CASSFRLGNTIYF. The CDR3 DNA follows: TGTGCCAGCAGTTTCCGGCTCGGAAACACCATATATTTT.